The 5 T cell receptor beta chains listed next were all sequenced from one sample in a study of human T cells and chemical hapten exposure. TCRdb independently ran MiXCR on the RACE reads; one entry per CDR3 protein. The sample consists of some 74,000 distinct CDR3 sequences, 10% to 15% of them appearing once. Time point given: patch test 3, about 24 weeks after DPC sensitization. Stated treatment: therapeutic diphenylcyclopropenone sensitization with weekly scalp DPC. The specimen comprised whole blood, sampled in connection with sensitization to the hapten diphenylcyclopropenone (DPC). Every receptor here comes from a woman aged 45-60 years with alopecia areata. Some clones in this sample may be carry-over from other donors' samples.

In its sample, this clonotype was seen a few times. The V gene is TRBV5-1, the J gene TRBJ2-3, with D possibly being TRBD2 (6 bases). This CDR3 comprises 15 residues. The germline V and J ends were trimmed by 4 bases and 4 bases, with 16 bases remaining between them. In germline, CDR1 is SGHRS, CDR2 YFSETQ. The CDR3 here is CASSLRGVEADTQYF. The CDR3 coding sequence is TGCGCCAGCAGCCTCCGCGGGGTCGAGGCAGATACGCAGTATTTT.

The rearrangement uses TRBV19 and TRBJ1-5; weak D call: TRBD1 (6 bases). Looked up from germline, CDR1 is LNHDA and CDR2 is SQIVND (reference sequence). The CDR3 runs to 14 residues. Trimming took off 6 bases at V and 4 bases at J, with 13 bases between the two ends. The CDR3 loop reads CASSSPQGNQPQHF. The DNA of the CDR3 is TGTGCCAGTAGCTCCCCTCAGGGGAATCAGCCCCAGCATTTT.

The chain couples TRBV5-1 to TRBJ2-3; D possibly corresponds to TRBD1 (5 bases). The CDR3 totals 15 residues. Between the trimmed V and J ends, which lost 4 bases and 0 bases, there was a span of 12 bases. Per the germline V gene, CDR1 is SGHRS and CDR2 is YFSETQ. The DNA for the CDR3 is TGCGCCAGCAGCATAAGGGGATCGAGCACAGATACGCAGTATTTT. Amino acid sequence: CASSIRGSSTDTQYF.

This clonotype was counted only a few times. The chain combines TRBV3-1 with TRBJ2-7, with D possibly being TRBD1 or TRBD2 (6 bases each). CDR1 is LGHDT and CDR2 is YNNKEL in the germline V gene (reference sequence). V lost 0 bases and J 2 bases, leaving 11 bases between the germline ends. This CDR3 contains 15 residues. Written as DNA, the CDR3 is TGTGCCAGCAGCCAAGAGACCGGGGGCACCTACGAGCAGTACTTC. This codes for CASSQETGGTYEQYF.

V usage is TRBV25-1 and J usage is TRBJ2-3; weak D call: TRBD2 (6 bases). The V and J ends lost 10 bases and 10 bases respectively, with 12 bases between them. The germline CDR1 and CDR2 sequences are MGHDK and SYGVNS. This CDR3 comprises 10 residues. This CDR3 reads CATYSGAQYF. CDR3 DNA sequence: TGTGCCACCTATAGCGGCGCGCAGTATTTT.